Listed here are 32 T cell receptor beta chains from one sample, sequenced in a study of cytotoxic CD8 clonotypes in ibrutinib-treated CLL. Measured with immunoSEQ multiplex PCR; TCRdb has only the in-frame clones, and not every one. The table includes under 200,000 clones, about four fifths detected once. Sequencing used PBMCs, obtained after 12 months of ibrutinib treatment. All receptors derive from a human donor with chronic lymphocytic leukemia.

The V and J genes are TRBV2 and TRBJ2-7; the match to TRBD1 covers 7 bases. Trimming took 5 bases from V and 7 from J; bases not matched to a gene: 5. This CDR3 is built from 12 residues. The germline V gene has CDR1 SNHLY and CDR2 FYNNEI. As DNA, the CDR3 is TGTGCCAGCAGTCGACACAGGGGTGAGCAGTACTTC. It translates to CASSRHRGEQYF.

This rearrangement joins TRBV18 to TRBJ1-2; D remains unclear. V dropped 3 bases and J dropped 13 bases, with 12 bases sitting between them. The CDR3 runs 11 residues. Per the germline V gene, CDR1 is KGHSH and CDR2 is LQKENI. The CDR3 spells CASSPGSAGTF. The CDR3 DNA reads TGTGCCAGCTCACCGGGGTCGGCAGGCACCTTC.

The gene calls are TRBV6-7 and TRBJ2-3, with 10 bases that match TRBD2. TRBV6-7 is flagged as an ORF with uncertain function. CDR3 length: 16 amino acids. With V trimmed by 8 bases and J by 2 bases, 10 bases remained unmatched. The CDR3 here is CASLNPGLADTDTQYF. The CDR3 nucleotides are TGTGCCAGCCTCAATCCCGGACTAGCGGACACAGATACGCAGTATTTT.

This chain links TRBV12-1 with TRBJ1-5. TRBV12-1 is described as a pseudogene. This CDR3 is built from 17 residues. The CDR3 DNA follows: TGTGCCAGCAGACCTCTACCCCCGGTACCGAAATATCAGCCCCAGCATTTT. Its translation is CASRPLPPVPKYQPQHF.

For this clone: An end of the junction differs from the germline gene, which may be a read error. V and J are TRBV5-4 and TRBJ2-7; TRBD1 agrees at 8 bases. The CDR3 is 18 residues long. The germline gives CDR1 SGHNT, CDR2 YYREEE (reference sequence). The chain's CDR3 is CASSFTGTGGGSTYGQYF. DNA of the CDR3: TGTGCCAGCAGCTTTACAGGGACAGGCGGCGGATCCACCTACGGGCAGTACTTC.

The gene calls are TRBV19 and TRBJ2-1; the D gene could be TRBD1 or TRBD2 (5 bases each). V was shortened by 3 bases and J by 10 bases, with 7 bases between the two germline ends. The CDR3 runs to 11 residues. The germline V gene has CDR1 LNHDA and CDR2 SQIVND (reference sequence). CDR3 region: CASSIEGEQFF. In nucleotides, the CDR3 is TGTGCCAGTAGTATTGAGGGGGAGCAGTTCTTC.

This chain uses TRBV15 with TRBJ1-1, with unresolved D. Trimming left V 5 bases short and J 5 bases short, with 9 bases between. CDR3 size: 12 residues. Germline V lookup: CDR1 LNHNV, CDR2 YYDKDF (reference sequence). The CDR3 DNA reads as TGTGCCACCAGCTTAGTGGATACTGAAGCTTTCTTT. Its translation: CATSLVDTEAFF.

The rearrangement uses TRBV7-9 and TRBJ2-5, with a tentative D call TRBD2 (5 bases). This CDR3 has 14 residues. Trimming stripped 3 bases from V and 4 bases from J, with 12 bases between. Germline-derived CDR1 and CDR2 are SEHNR and FQNEAQ (reference sequence). The CDR3 bases are TGTGCCAGCAGCTTCACAATACGGGGAGAGACCCAGTACTTC. Amino acid sequence: CASSFTIRGETQYF.

The CDR3 DNA reads TGCGCCAGCAGCTCGACAGGGGGCGCGGGCACCGGGGAGCTGTTTTTT. Translation: CASSSTGGAGTGELFF. The chain employs TRBV5-1 and TRBJ2-2, with TRBD1 matching 10 bases. CDR1 and CDR2 (germline): SGHRS, YFSETQ. The CDR3 consists of 16 residues. J gave up 4 bases and V 3 bases, and 6 bases lay outside the gene matches.

The chain employs TRBV18 and TRBJ2-3; 13 bases map to TRBD2. The V gene's germline CDR1 is KGHSH and CDR2 LQKENI. V dropped 6 bases and J dropped 4; count of bases not matched to a gene: 22. This CDR3 comprises 21 residues. In DNA form, the CDR3 reads TGTGCCAGCTCCCCCCCGGGACTAGCGGGGCGCCCAACGACCGGTCCAGATACGCAGTATTTT. Translating it yields CASSPPGLAGRPTTGPDTQYF.

The genes are TRBV20-1 and TRBJ1-1, with D unclear. The germline V and J ends were trimmed by 5 bases and 11 bases, with 6 bases remaining between them. The CDR3 has 8 amino acids. Germline assignment: CDR1 DFQATT and CDR2 SNEGSKA (reference sequence). The CDR3 sequence is CSALGAFF. The CDR3 DNA is TGCAGTGCTCTTGGTGCTTTCTTT.

V gene TRBV19 combines with J gene TRBJ2-1, with D possibly TRBD1 on 5 matching bases. Trimming removed 3 bases from V and 7 bases from J, with 7 bases in between. Germline loops: CDR1 LNHDA, CDR2 SQIVND (reference sequence). CDR3 size: 12 residues. This chain's CDR3 is CASSMRQNEQFF. CDR3 in DNA: TGTGCCAGTAGTATGCGACAGAATGAGCAGTTCTTC.

The rearrangement joins TRBV7-2 to TRBJ1-3; 10 bases are a match to TRBD1. Per germline, CDR1 SGHTA and CDR2 FQGNSA. J gave up 4 bases and V 5 bases, and 14 bases lay outside the gene matches. The CDR3 is 18 amino acids. The CDR3 loop is CASSRNSPGQGYGNTIYF. CDR3 DNA sequence: TGTGCCAGCAGCCGGAATAGCCCGGGACAGGGGTACGGAAACACCATATATTTT.

The chain employs TRBV7-2 and TRBJ1-2; weak D call: TRBD1 (5 bases). From germline, CDR1 is SGHTA and CDR2 FQGNSA. Trimming cost V 4 bases and J 2 bases, with 17 bases left between them. The CDR3 spans 16 residues. The CDR3 DNA reads TGTGCCAGCAGCTCTACTTCGGGACGGTCGAACTATGGCTACACCTTC. Residues: CASSSTSGRSNYGYTF.

The V and J genes are TRBV2 and TRBJ2-6; D is uncertain. This CDR3 contains 14 residues. Per germline, CDR1 SNHLY and CDR2 FYNNEI. The ends were cut back, 2 bases at V and 0 bases at J, with 2 bases in the middle. CDR3 nucleotide sequence: TGTGCCAGCAGTGAAAGCTCTGGGGCCAACGTCCTGACTTTC. Translated: CASSESSGANVLTF.

The chain joins TRBV10-3 to TRBJ2-7, with 14 bases that match TRBD2. The length of the CDR3 is 16 residues. Germline trimming cut 6 bases from V and 3 bases from J; bases unmatched to any gene: 7. The germline CDR1 and CDR2 sequences are ENHRY and SYGVKD. As DNA, the CDR3 is TGTGCCATCAGGGGGACTAGCGGGAGATCAGGCTACGAGCAGTACTTC. This translates into CAIRGTSGRSGYEQYF.

The chain recombines TRBV28 with TRBJ2-3, with 8 bases lining up with TRBD2. The V gene's germline CDR1 is MDHEN and CDR2 SYDVKM. CDR3 length equals 15 residues. Losses at the gene ends were 7 bases for V and 1 base for J; bases not matched to a gene: 7. The CDR3 reads CASKGLVIGTDTQYF. The CDR3 nucleotides read TGTGCCAGCAAGGGACTAGTGATAGGCACAGATACGCAGTATTTT.

V is TRBV7-2 and J is TRBJ2-5, with D possibly TRBD2 on 5 matching bases. Germline-derived CDR1 and CDR2 are SGHTA and FQGNSA. Trimming stripped 5 bases from V and 4 bases from J, with 11 bases between. There are 13 residues in the CDR3. This chain's CDR3 is CASSREEVETQYF. The CDR3 region has the DNA TGTGCCAGCAGCCGAGAGGAGGTAGAGACCCAGTACTTC.

The V gene is TRBV28, the J gene TRBJ1-2; a weak D match, TRBD1 (6 bases). The CDR3 consists of 15 residues. The germline gives CDR1 MDHEN, CDR2 SYDVKM. Trimming removed 5 bases from V and 0 bases from J, with 13 bases in between. CDR3 DNA sequence: TGTGCCAGCAGTGTACAGGGAGTAGCTAACTATGGCTACACCTTC. As protein: CASSVQGVANYGYTF.

The gene calls are TRBV6-6 and TRBJ1-2; TRBD1 might be the D (6 bases). Germline V lookup: CDR1 MNHNY, CDR2 SVGAGI (reference sequence). The CDR3 loop spans 15 amino acids. Trimming left V 6 bases short and J 4 bases short, with 18 bases between. This CDR3 is CASSLPDSLFYGYTF. The CDR3 region has the DNA TGTGCCAGCAGCCTGCCGGACAGTTTATTCTATGGCTACACCTTC.

V gene TRBV11-2 combines with J gene TRBJ2-1; D possibly uses TRBD1 or TRBD2 (7 bases each). This CDR3 has 15 residues. Germline CDR1 and CDR2: SGHAT and FQNNGV. V was clipped by 7 bases and J by 2 bases, with 15 bases between them. CDR3 bases: TGTGCCAGCATCAACCCAGGGGGGGCCTACAATGAGCAGTTCTTC. Translated: CASINPGGAYNEQFF.

This chain links TRBV21-1 with TRBJ1-2. TRBV21-1 is classified as a pseudogene. The CDR3 contains 9 residues. This CDR3 reads CASSNGYTF. The DNA for the CDR3 is TGTGCCAGCAGCAATGGCTACACCTTC.

V and J are TRBV4-2 and TRBJ2-5; D might be TRBD1 (6 bases). Trimming pared 1 base from V and 2 bases from J, leaving 8 bases between. The CDR3 spans 14 residues. Germline CDR1 reads LGHNA; CDR2 reads YNFKEQ. The CDR3, as DNA: TGTGCCAGCAGCCAAGGACAGGATCAAGAGACCCAGTACTTC. This sequence encodes CASSQGQDQETQYF.

The chain has TRBV4-2 and TRBJ1-4; D ambiguous. The CDR3 is 14 amino acids. Trimming removed 4 bases from V and 7 bases from J, with 13 bases in between. From germline, CDR1 is LGHNA and CDR2 YNFKEQ. The CDR3 loop reads CASSPRGAVEKLFF. CDR3 DNA: TGTGCCAGCAGCCCCCGAGGAGCGGTTGAAAAACTGTTTTTT.

The rearrangement links TRBV15 to TRBJ1-5; TRBD1 aligns across 8 bases. Germline CDR1 is LNHNV and CDR2 is YYDKDF (reference sequence). The CDR3 covers 21 residues. J lost 2 bases, V lost 1 base, and 19 bases had no gene match. The DNA of the CDR3 is TGTGCCACCAGCAGAGGTCGGCAACAGGGGGAAACCATATTAGGCAATCAGCCCCAGCATTTT. Its translation: CATSRGRQQGETILGNQPQHF.

The rearrangement joins TRBV9 to TRBJ1-2; perhaps TRBD1 as D (5 bases). Trimming cost V 0 bases and J 6 bases, with 12 bases left between them. Germline V gene sequence: CDR1 SGDLS, CDR2 YYNGEE. The CDR3 has 14 residues. CDR3: CASSVGLGGDGYTF. The CDR3 nucleotides are TGTGCCAGCAGCGTAGGATTGGGGGGAGATGGCTACACCTTC.

The chain uses TRBV7-9 and TRBJ2-1; TRBD2 aligns across 15 bases. CDR3 length: 15 residues. The V gene's germline CDR1 is SEHNR and CDR2 FQNEAQ (reference sequence). V was pared by 5 bases and J by 12 bases, with 8 bases of the junction left unmatched. The CDR3 nucleotides read TGTGCCAGCAGCCCTCGGACTAGCGGGGGGGCCAGGCAGTTCTTC. As protein: CASSPRTSGGARQFF.

The V call is TRBV28, the J call TRBJ2-3; tentatively, D is TRBD1 or TRBD2 (6 bases each). V was trimmed by 6 bases and J by 5 bases, leaving 12 bases between them. Germline loops: CDR1 MDHEN, CDR2 SYDVKM. The CDR3 has 13 residues. CDR3: CASRKRGVDTQYF. In nucleotides, the CDR3 is TGTGCCAGCAGAAAAAGGGGGGTAGATACGCAGTATTTT. Complete variable domain (other parts from reference TRBV28 and TRBJ2-3): DVKVTQSSRYLVKRTGEKVFLECVQDMDHENMFWYRQDPGLGLRLIYFSYDVKMKEKGDIPEGYSVSREKKERFSLILESASTNQTSMYLCASRKRGVDTQYFGPGTRLTVL.

This clone was seen a single time. J is TRBJ1-1 and V is TRBV2; D is ambiguous. Trimming stripped 6 bases from V and 7 bases from J, with 21 bases between. Germline lookup yields CDR1 SNHLY and CDR2 FYNNEI. There are 15 residues in the CDR3. The CDR3 spells CASSPIPGQWGEAFF. The CDR3 nucleotides read TGTGCCAGCAGCCCCATCCCCGGGCAGTGGGGTGAAGCTTTCTTT.

V is TRBV19 and J is TRBJ1-1; D is uncertain. Trimming stripped 5 bases from V and 1 base from J, with 8 bases between. Looked up from germline, CDR1 is LNHDA and CDR2 is SQIVND (reference sequence). This CDR3 is built from 13 residues. CDR3 nucleotides: TGTGCCAGTAGTCTCTACGGGAACACTGAAGCTTTCTTT. Protein sequence: CASSLYGNTEAFF.

This chain connects TRBV6-6 to TRBJ2-1; 8 bases align to TRBD1. The CDR3 covers 16 residues. Germline assignment: CDR1 MNHNY and CDR2 SVGAGI (reference sequence). With 0 bases clipped from V and 5 bases from J, the junction kept 6 bases outside the gene matches. CDR3 in DNA: TGTGCCAGCAGTTACTCGTGGGACAGGTCCAACAATGAGCAGTTCTTC. This gives the protein CASSYSWDRSNNEQFF.

The gene calls are TRBV7-3 and TRBJ2-6; D perhaps matches TRBD1 (5 bases). The V end was cut by 3 bases, the J end by 0 bases, with 9 bases between. The CDR3 is made up of 16 amino acids. CDR1 is SGHTA and CDR2 is FQGTGA in the germline V gene. CDR3 sequence: CASSLQGSSGANVLTF. In nucleotides, the CDR3 is TGTGCCAGCAGCTTGCAGGGAAGCTCTGGGGCCAACGTCCTGACTTTC.